This note documents a single T cell receptor (beta chain) sequence. Amplification used 60 Vbeta primers and 13 Jbeta primers. In the study's own analysis: Later analysis identified 88 million or so unique TCR beta chains, 10 million to 12 million shared. Clones were read by immunoSEQ multiplex PCR, and TCRdb kept only the in-frame ones, dropping some. The V and J calls and clone size are taken from that table; D and trimming were inferred from the DNA. The data contain about 150,000 clones, around three quarters of them seen just once; the ten biggest clones take up roughly 6.3%. Germline V gives CDR1 MNHNS, CDR2 SASEGT. Trimming removed 4 bases from V and 8 bases from J, with 17 bases in between. The CDR3 loop spans 14 amino acids. The record originates from a study of cytomegalovirus exposure and HLA in healthy donors. Study in general: Early released data had about 80 million unique TCRs, all coming from HLA-typed donors.

The chain uses TRBV6-1 and TRBJ1-2; D call uncertain. Sequencing was carried out using PBMCs. The TCR originated in a middle-aged woman in good health and CMV-seropositive. The CDR3 bases are TGTGCCAGCAGTGTACAAGTGGGAGTAGGGGGCTACACCTTC. It codes for CASSVQVGVGGYTF.